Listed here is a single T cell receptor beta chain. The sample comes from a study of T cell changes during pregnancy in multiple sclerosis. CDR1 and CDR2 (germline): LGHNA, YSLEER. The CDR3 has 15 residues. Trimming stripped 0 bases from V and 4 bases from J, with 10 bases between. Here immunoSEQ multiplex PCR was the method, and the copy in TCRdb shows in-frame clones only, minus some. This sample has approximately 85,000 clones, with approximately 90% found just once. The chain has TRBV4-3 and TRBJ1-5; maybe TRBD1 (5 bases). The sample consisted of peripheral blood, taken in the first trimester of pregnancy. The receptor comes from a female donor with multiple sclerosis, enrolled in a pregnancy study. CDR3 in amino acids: CASSQEHGGNQPQHF. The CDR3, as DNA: TGCGCCAGCAGCCAAGAGCACGGGGGTAATCAGCCCCAGCATTTT.